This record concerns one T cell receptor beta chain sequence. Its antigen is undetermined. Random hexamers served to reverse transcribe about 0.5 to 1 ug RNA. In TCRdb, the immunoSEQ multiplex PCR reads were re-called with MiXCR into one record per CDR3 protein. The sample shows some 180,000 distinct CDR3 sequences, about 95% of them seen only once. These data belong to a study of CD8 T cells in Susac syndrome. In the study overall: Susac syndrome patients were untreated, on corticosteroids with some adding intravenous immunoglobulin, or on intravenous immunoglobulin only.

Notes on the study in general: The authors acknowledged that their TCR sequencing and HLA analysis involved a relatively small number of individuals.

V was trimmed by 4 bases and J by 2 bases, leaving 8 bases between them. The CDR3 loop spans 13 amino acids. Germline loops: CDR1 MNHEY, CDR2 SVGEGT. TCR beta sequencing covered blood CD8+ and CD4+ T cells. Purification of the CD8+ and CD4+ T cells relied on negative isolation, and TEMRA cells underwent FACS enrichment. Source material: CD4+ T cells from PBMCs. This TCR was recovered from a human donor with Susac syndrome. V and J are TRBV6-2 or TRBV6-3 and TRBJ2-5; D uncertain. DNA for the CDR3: TGTGCCAGCAGTTTAACAGCACAAGAGACCCAGTACTTC. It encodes CASSLTAQETQYF.